The sequence of this T cell receptor (beta chain) was determined in a study of cytomegalovirus exposure and HLA in healthy donors. The study ran its PCR with 60 Vbeta and 13 Jbeta primers. Assay: immunoSEQ multiplex PCR; the TCRdb copy retains only in-frame clones and omits some. The sample data list roughly 120,000 clones. The CDR3 has 12 amino acids. Germline CDR1 and CDR2: LNHDA and SQIVND (reference sequence). The junction had 6 bases not matched to a gene; V was cut back by 3 bases and J by 13 bases. This sequence was found in a man between 40 and 49 years old in good health and CMV-seronegative. Sequencing was carried out using PBMCs. The V call is TRBV19, the J call TRBJ2-5; 9 bases line up with TRBD2. The CDR3 DNA sequence: TGTGCCAGTAGTATTGCGGGAGGGCCTCGGTACTTC. Amino acids: CASSIAGGPRYF. The full variable domain, its missing parts supplied by reference TRBV19 and TRBJ2-5, is DGGITQSPKYLFRKEGQNVTLSCEQNLNHDAMYWYRQDPGQGLRLIYYSQIVNDFQKGDIAEGYSVSREKKESFPLTVTSAQKNPTAFYLCASSIAGGPRYFGPGTRLLVL.